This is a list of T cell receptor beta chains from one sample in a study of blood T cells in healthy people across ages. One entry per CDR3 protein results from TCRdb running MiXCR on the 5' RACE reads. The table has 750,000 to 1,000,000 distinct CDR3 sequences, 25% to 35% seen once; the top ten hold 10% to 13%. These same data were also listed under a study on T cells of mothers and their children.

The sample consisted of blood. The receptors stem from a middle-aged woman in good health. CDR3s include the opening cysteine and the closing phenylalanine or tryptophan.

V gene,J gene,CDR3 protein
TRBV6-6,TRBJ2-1,CASSSDWSSYNEQFF
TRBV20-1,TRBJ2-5,CSSVGETQYF
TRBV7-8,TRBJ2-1,CASSSLRGYNEQFF
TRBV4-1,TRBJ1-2,CASSQDAAGCYGYTF
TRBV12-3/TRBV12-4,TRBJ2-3,CAGGVRDTDTQYF
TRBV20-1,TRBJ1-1,CSARRAGDDTEAFF
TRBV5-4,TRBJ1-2,CASSLDVGGYTF
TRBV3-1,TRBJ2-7,CASSLPPSGGFFYEQYF
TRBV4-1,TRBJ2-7,CASSQSVGYEQYF
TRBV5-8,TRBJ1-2,CASRGQNYGYTF
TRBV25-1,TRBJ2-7,CASRTKISYEQYF
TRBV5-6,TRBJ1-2,CASSSRPQGADTF
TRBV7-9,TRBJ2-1,CASSPRSINEQFF
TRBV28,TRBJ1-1,CASSLAVFNTEAFF
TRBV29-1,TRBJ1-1,CSVGRVLNTEAFF
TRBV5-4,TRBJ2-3,CASSLAPVTSGGARVSTDTQYF
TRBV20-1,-,CSAKGGTYEQYF
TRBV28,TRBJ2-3,CASSRQLAPPTDTQYF
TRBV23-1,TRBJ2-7,CASSQWEGEQYF
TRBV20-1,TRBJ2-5,CSGFRLALAGGRETQYF
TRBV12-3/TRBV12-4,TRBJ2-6,CASSFGEFVAPKSGANVLTF
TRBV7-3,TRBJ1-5,CANRLGKGKGNQPQHF
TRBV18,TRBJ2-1,CASSSQSSSYNEQFF
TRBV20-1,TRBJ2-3,CSARTRGGGVTDTQYF
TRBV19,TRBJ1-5,CASSPDNYSNQPQHF
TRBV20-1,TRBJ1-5,CSAGTPRQPQHF
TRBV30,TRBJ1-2,CAWSGAGGGLINGYTF
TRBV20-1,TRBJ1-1,CSVRSGGPAFF
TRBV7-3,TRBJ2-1,CASSFTSWNEQFF
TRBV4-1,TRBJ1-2,CASSQVTGEYGYTF